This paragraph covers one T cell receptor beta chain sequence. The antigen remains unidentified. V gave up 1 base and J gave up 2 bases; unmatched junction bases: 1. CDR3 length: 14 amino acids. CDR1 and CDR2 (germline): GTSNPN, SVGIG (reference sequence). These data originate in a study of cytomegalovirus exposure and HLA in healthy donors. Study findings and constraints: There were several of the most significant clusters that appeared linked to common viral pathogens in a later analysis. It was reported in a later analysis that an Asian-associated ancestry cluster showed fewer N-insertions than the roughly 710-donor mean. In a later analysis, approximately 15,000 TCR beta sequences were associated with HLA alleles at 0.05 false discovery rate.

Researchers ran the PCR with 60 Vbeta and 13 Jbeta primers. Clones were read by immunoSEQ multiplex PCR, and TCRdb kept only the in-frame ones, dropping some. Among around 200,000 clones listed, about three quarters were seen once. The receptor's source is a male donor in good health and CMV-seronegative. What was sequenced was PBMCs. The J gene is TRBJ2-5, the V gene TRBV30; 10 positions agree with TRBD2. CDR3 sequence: CAWSERGGQETQYF. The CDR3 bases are TGTGCCTGGAGTGAGCGGGGGGGTCAAGAGACCCAGTACTTC.